This T cell receptor beta chain was captured in a study of T cells in Graves' hyperthyroidism and ophthalmopathy. This clonotype was observed a few times. The investigators amplified TCR beta CDR3 regions from RNA transcripts. The HTBI set primed first-round TCR CDR3 RT-PCR. Using its own MiXCR run on the multiplex PCR reads, TCRdb lists one record per CDR3 protein. Counted here are about 380,000 distinct CDR3 sequences, roughly 14% occurring once; the ten biggest clones make up under 25%. Sequencing input: blood. The receptor was derived from a man aged 25-45 years with Graves' hyperthyroidism that later progressed to Graves' ophthalmopathy.

As DNA, the CDR3 is TGTGCCAGCAGTGACCGGGGAGTGGGAAACACCGGGGAGCTGTTTTTT. This gives the protein CASSDRGVGNTGELFF. The rearrangement joins TRBV6-1 to TRBJ2-2; weak D call: TRBD2 (5 bases). CDR1 is MNHNS, CDR2 SASEGT, per germline. This CDR3 has 16 amino acids. Trimming left V 3 bases short and J 2 bases short, with 13 bases between.